This TCR beta chain was sequenced during a study of identical twins. cDNA molecules carried unique molecular identifiers, and template switching added a universal primer site. TCRdb independently ran MiXCR on the 5' RACE reads; one entry per CDR3 protein. Of roughly 1.6 million distinct CDR3 sequences detected, about 31% appear once; the ten largest clones hold under 0.35%. All of the donors were Caucasians in good health. This CDR3 is 15 amino acids long. Germline lookup yields CDR1 LNHDA and CDR2 SQIVND (reference sequence). Losses at the gene ends were 6 bases for V and 5 bases for J; bases not matched to a gene: 7.

This TCR was recovered from a newborn girl in good health. The rearrangement uses TRBV19 and TRBJ2-3, with 11 positions matching TRBD2. Sequenced input: cord blood. CDR3 protein: CASSILAGARDTQYF. CDR3 coding DNA: TGTGCCAGTAGCATACTAGCGGGAGCAAGAGATACGCAGTATTTT. Full variable domain (rest looked up from reference TRBV19 and TRBJ2-3): DGGITQSPKYLFRKEGQNVTLSCEQNLNHDAMYWYRQDPGQGLRLIYYSQIVNDFQKGDIAEGYSVSREKKESFPLTVTSAQKNPTAFYLCASSILAGARDTQYFGPGTRLTVL.